The 23 T cell receptor beta chains below come from one sample, sequenced in a study of vaccination effects on CD4 cells after COVID-19. Antigen-specific CD4+ T cells were expanded with viral peptide pools in the ViraFEST assay before sequencing. Once cultured for approximately eleven days, the cells underwent separation to obtain CD4+ T cells. Participants were given two doses of BNT162b2 or mRNA-1273 vaccine. No antigen has been assigned to these receptors. Clones were read by immunoSEQ multiplex PCR, and TCRdb kept only the in-frame ones, dropping some. The repertoire holds 20,000 to 30,000 clones, with about 75% as singletons. Here the sequenced sample was CD4+ T cells from PBMCs cultured with SARS-CoV-2 spike peptides, taken after COVID-19 vaccination. The origin of the receptors is a human donor who received a COVID-19 vaccine. Some clones in this sample may be carry-over from other donors' samples.

The chain carries TRBV18 and TRBJ1-4; possible D gene TRBD1, 6 bases. Germline values: CDR1 KGHSH, CDR2 LQKENI. There are 16 residues in the CDR3. V lost 4 bases and J lost 8, with 20 bases in between. CDR3 loop: CASSQGGRVGWEKLFF. The CDR3 DNA follows: TGTGCCAGCTCACAGGGGGGCAGGGTGGGTTGGGAAAAACTGTTTTTT.

This rearrangement joins TRBV5-4 to TRBJ1-2; D remains unclear. Germline V gene data show CDR1 as SGHNT and CDR2 as YYREEE (reference sequence). The CDR3 contains 13 residues. Trimming took off 0 bases at V and 2 bases at J, with 5 bases between the two ends. CDR3 in amino acids: CASSLGVNYGYTF. The CDR3 DNA reads TGTGCCAGCAGCTTGGGAGTGAACTATGGCTACACCTTC.

The rearrangement uses TRBV5-1 and TRBJ2-3, with 11 bases aligning to TRBD1. This CDR3 contains 15 residues. Germline CDR1 and CDR2: SGHRS and YFSETQ. The V segment lost 4 bases and the J segment 4 bases; nucleotides outside the gene matches: 5. CDR3 nucleotides: TGCGCCAGCAGCCCCCCGGGACAGGGGGCAGATACGCAGTATTTT. Translating gives CASSPPGQGADTQYF.

The V and J genes are TRBV24-1 and TRBJ2-2, with D hard to call. The CDR3 contains 15 residues. V was trimmed by 3 bases and J by 2 bases, leaving 9 bases between them. CDR1 is KGHDR and CDR2 is SFDVKD in the germline V gene. CDR3 in amino acids: CATSDNVLNTGELFF. Written as DNA, the CDR3 is TGTGCCACCAGTGATAACGTACTTAACACCGGGGAGCTGTTTTTT.

This clone appeared a few times. The V and J genes are TRBV18 and TRBJ1-6; the D is unclear. Deletions cut 1 base from V and 7 bases from J, with 11 bases between. The CDR3 consists of 15 residues. Germline values: CDR1 KGHSH, CDR2 LQKENI. The CDR3 reads CASSPLAGWNSPLHF. CDR3 coding DNA: TGTGCCAGCTCACCACTTGCGGGTTGGAATTCACCCCTCCACTTT.

This chain uses TRBV5-1 with TRBJ2-5, with TRBD2 matching over 10 bases. Trimming cost V 5 bases and J 6 bases; bases outside gene matches: 7. CDR1 and CDR2 (germline): SGHRS, YFSETQ. This CDR3 has 14 residues. CDR3 sequence (DNA): TGCGCCAGCAGAGCAGGGACTAGCGTCCAGACCCAGTACTTC. Its translation is CASRAGTSVQTQYF.

This chain joins TRBV6-6 and TRBJ2-7; 8 bases are shared with TRBD2. Trimming cost V 2 bases and J 3 bases; bases outside gene matches: 6. The CDR3 has 15 amino acids. The germline CDR1 and CDR2 sequences are MNHNY and SVGAGI (reference sequence). The DNA for the CDR3 is TGTGCCAGCAGTTACGACGGGACTAGAGACTACGAGCAGTACGTC. Its translation: CASSYDGTRDYEQYV.

This clone was counted a few times. The gene calls are TRBV6-4 and TRBJ1-1, with D perhaps TRBD1 (6 bases). The V and J ends lost 6 bases and 1 base respectively, with 15 bases between them. The germline V gene has CDR1 MRHNA and CDR2 SNTAGT. This CDR3 contains 15 residues. CDR3 sequence reads: CASSLDRIGNTEAFF. CDR3 nucleotides: TGTGCCAGCAGCCTAGACAGGATCGGGAACACTGAAGCTTTCTTT.

The rearrangement uses TRBV6-5 and TRBJ1-2; no clear D gene. Trimming pared 0 bases from V and 8 bases from J, leaving 10 bases between. The CDR3 sequence is 13 residues long. Germline V gene data show CDR1 as MNHEY and CDR2 as SVGAGI. The CDR3: CASSYSPQVGYTF. The DNA for the CDR3 is TGTGCCAGCAGTTACTCTCCGCAAGTAGGCTACACCTTC.

The rearrangement joins TRBV19 to TRBJ1-5; D is perhaps TRBD1 (6 bases). Trimming removed 3 bases at V and 0 bases at J, with 15 bases between. This CDR3 has 17 amino acids. Germline V gene lookup returns CDR1 LNHDA and CDR2 SQIVND (reference sequence). The CDR3 coding sequence is TGTGCCAGTAGTATGACGGGGGCAGGATATAGCAATCAGCCCCAGCATTTT. This gives the protein CASSMTGAGYSNQPQHF.

V is TRBV28 and J is TRBJ2-6, with TRBD1 matching 7 bases. Unmatched junction bases numbered 4, after V lost 3 bases and J lost 2 bases. The CDR3 has 16 amino acids. From germline, CDR1 is MDHEN and CDR2 SYDVKM. The CDR3 DNA sequence: TGTGCCAGCAGTTTGGTAGGGGGCGCTGGGGCCAACGTCCTGACTTTC. Protein sequence: CASSLVGGAGANVLTF. Drawing the rest from reference TRBV28 and TRBJ2-6, the complete variable domain is DVKVTQSSRYLVKRTGEKVFLECVQDMDHENMFWYRQDPGLGLRLIYFSYDVKMKEKGDIPEGYSVSREKKERFSLILESASTNQTSMYLCASSLVGGAGANVLTFGAGSRLTVL.

This chain links TRBV20-1 with TRBJ1-5, with a tentative D call TRBD1 (5 bases). The V and J ends lost 3 bases and 2 bases respectively, with 11 bases between them. From germline, CDR1 is DFQATT and CDR2 SNEGSKA (reference sequence). The CDR3 extends over 14 amino acids. The CDR3 protein is CSASLGPGNQPQHF. In nucleotides, the CDR3 is TGCAGTGCTAGTCTGGGGCCGGGCAATCAGCCCCAGCATTTT.

This chain uses TRBV5-4 with TRBJ2-3; no clear D. The germline V gene encodes CDR1 SGHNT and CDR2 YYREEE (reference sequence). The V gene lost 1 base and the J gene lost 5 bases, with 11 bases spanning the gap. The CDR3 spans 14 residues. The CDR3 here is CASSLIGSEDTQYF. The CDR3 bases are TGTGCCAGCAGCTTGATCGGGTCAGAAGATACGCAGTATTTT.

The chain combines TRBV21-1 with TRBJ2-3. TRBV21-1 corresponds to a pseudogene. The CDR3 spans 16 residues. CDR3 sequence (DNA): TGTGCCAGCAGCAAAGATGGGGGACCGTCCACAGATACGCAGTATTTT. Its translation: CASSKDGGPSTDTQYF.

This clone was observed a few times. The chain couples TRBV6-5 to TRBJ2-2; tentatively, D is TRBD1 (6 bases). V lost 5 bases and J lost 10, with 11 bases in between. Germline lookup yields CDR1 MNHEY and CDR2 SVGAGI. The CDR3 has 12 amino acids. CDR3 in amino acids: CASSTGWQELFF. CDR3 sequence (DNA): TGTGCCAGCAGTACAGGGTGGCAGGAGCTGTTTTTT.

This clone was picked up one time. CDR3 in DNA: TGTGCCAGCAGCTACGGGACGGGGAATGAAAAACTGTTTTTT. It specifies CASSYGTGNEKLFF. V gene TRBV11-2 combines with J gene TRBJ1-4, with D tentatively TRBD1 (5 bases). Germline lookup yields CDR1 SGHAT and CDR2 FQNNGV. The CDR3 has 14 amino acids. Trimming removed 4 bases from V and 5 bases from J, with 11 bases in between.

The CDR3 spells CASSPMDQGLENTEAFF. The DNA for the CDR3 is TGTGCCAGTAGTCCGATGGACCAAGGGCTAGAGAACACTGAAGCTTTCTTT. The rearrangement links TRBV19 to TRBJ1-1; D unclear. Deletions cut 5 bases from V and 1 base from J, with 20 bases between. CDR1 is LNHDA, CDR2 SQIVND, per germline (reference sequence). The CDR3 runs 17 residues.

The chain recombines TRBV27 with TRBJ2-3; 12 bases agree with TRBD2. J gave up 4 bases and V 5 bases, and 4 bases lay outside the gene matches. This CDR3 has 15 amino acids. Germline loops: CDR1 MNHEY, CDR2 SMNVEV (reference sequence). The CDR3 DNA reads TGTGCCAGCAGTCTAGCGGGGGGGCCCTCAGATACGCAGTATTTT. Its translation is CASSLAGGPSDTQYF.

This sequence joins TRBV7-9 and TRBJ2-3; no definite D call. Germline assignment: CDR1 SEHNR and CDR2 FQNEAQ (reference sequence). Trimming shortened V by 0 bases and J by 6 bases, and 13 bases separated the two germline ends. The CDR3 runs to 15 residues. The CDR3: CASSLASLVGDTQYF. In DNA form, the CDR3 reads TGTGCCAGCAGCTTAGCCTCGCTAGTGGGCGATACGCAGTATTTT.

The chain links TRBV19 to TRBJ1-2; the D is unclear. The V gene lost 9 bases and the J gene lost 4 bases, with 24 bases spanning the gap. The germline CDR1 and CDR2 sequences are LNHDA and SQIVND (reference sequence). The CDR3 is 16 amino acids. CDR3 nucleotide sequence: TGTGCCAGCTTAGCCCTTGATCGGGGAACCTTCTATGGCTACACCTTC. Translating gives CASLALDRGTFYGYTF.

CDR3 protein: CASSESRQGDYGYTF. CDR3 sequence (DNA): TGTGCCAGCAGTGAAAGCCGCCAGGGGGACTATGGCTACACCTTC. This chain joins TRBV2 and TRBJ1-2, with 7 bases lining up with TRBD1. V shed 2 bases and J 3 bases; nucleotides not matched to a gene: 6. This CDR3 comprises 15 residues. Germline CDR1 and CDR2: SNHLY and FYNNEI.

The J gene is TRBJ1-5, the V gene TRBV27, with no clear D. Germline V CDR1 and CDR2: MNHEY, SMNVEV (reference sequence). The V and J ends lost 6 bases and 3 bases respectively, with 12 bases between them. The CDR3 is made up of 14 amino acids. Written as DNA, the CDR3 is TGTGCCAGCAGCCCGGCAGGAGTCAATCAGCCCCAGCATTTT. As protein: CASSPAGVNQPQHF.

The CDR3 is CASSVAGTASGNTIYF. CDR3 in DNA: TGTGCCAGCAGCGTAGCAGGGACAGCCTCTGGAAACACCATATATTTT. V and J are TRBV9 and TRBJ1-3; 7 bases match TRBD1. The CDR3 is 16 amino acids. Germline V CDR1 and CDR2: SGDLS, YYNGEE. The V gene end was trimmed by 0 bases and the J gene end by 0 bases; junction bases not matched to a gene: 3.